Below, 16 T cell receptor beta chains from the same sample are listed, as sequenced in a study of T-cell memory formation after mild COVID-19. Via MiXCR, TCRdb re-called the 5' RACE reads, giving one row per CDR3 protein. The data show just over 200,000 distinct CDR3 sequences, approximately 10% seen once. Sequencing used PBMCs or a T cell subset sorted from them (not recorded which). The receptors were sampled from a man between 18 and 35 years old who had mild COVID-19 (a few samples of this study predate the infection). Cell type and time point are not known.

J is TRBJ2-1 and V is TRBV4-2; 8 bases match TRBD2. V shed 0 bases, J shed 4 bases, and the junction held 5 bases outside the gene matches. Germline CDR1 and CDR2: LGHNA and YNFKEQ. The CDR3 is 16 residues long. The CDR3 spells CASSQEGVAGYNEQFF. CDR3 sequence (DNA): TGTGCCAGCAGCCAAGAAGGAGTAGCGGGGTACAATGAGCAGTTCTTC.

This clonotype was detected a few times. The V gene is TRBV5-1, the J gene TRBJ2-3; 10 bases are a match to TRBD2. In germline, CDR1 is SGHRS, CDR2 YFSETQ. With V trimmed by 4 bases and J by 0 bases, 8 bases remained unmatched. This CDR3 region has 17 residues. As DNA, the CDR3 is TGCGCCAGCAGCACTGCTAGCGGGGGTCCTAGCACAGATACGCAGTATTTT. Translated, it gives CASSTASGGPSTDTQYF. The full variable domain, rest sourced from reference TRBV5-1 and TRBJ2-3, is KAGVTQTPRYLIKTRGQQVTLSCSPISGHRSVSWYQQTPGQGLQFLFEYFSETQRNKGNFPGRFSGRQFSNSRSEMNVSTLELGDSALYLCASSTASGGPSTDTQYFGPGTRLTVL.

Concerning this clonotype itself: A clone one base away is much larger, so this may be a read error. The chain employs TRBV25-1 and TRBJ1-1, with 9 bases matching TRBD1. With 3 bases clipped from V and 1 base from J, the junction kept 3 bases outside the gene matches. The CDR3 is 15 amino acids. Germline V gene lookup returns CDR1 MGHDK and CDR2 SYGVNS. DNA of the CDR3: TGTGCCAGCAGTGATCCGGGACAGGGGAACACTGAAGCTTTCTTT. Its translation is CASSDPGQGNTEAFF. Based on the CDR3 plus reference TRBV25-1 and TRBJ1-1, the full variable domain is EADIYQTPRYLVIGTGKKITLECSQTMGHDKMYWYQQDPGMELHLIHYSYGVNSTEKGDLSSESTVSRIRTEHFPLTLESARPSHTSQYLCASSDPGQGNTEAFFGQGTRLTVV.

This clonotype was recorded a few times. This chain uses TRBV30 with TRBJ2-1; 8 bases match TRBD2. With 3 bases clipped from V and 7 bases from J, the junction kept 8 bases outside the gene matches. The germline gives CDR1 GTSNPN, CDR2 SVGIG (reference sequence). This CDR3 region has 14 residues. The CDR3 protein is CAWSNGGALNEQFF. The CDR3 DNA reads TGTGCCTGGAGCAACGGGGGGGCCTTAAATGAGCAGTTCTTC.

This clonotype was observed a handful of times. V is TRBV3-1 and J is TRBJ2-3; 15 bases match TRBD2. Trimming removed 1 base from V and 0 bases from J; junction bases left unmatched: 2. The CDR3 loop spans 18 amino acids. Germline CDR1 LGHDT, CDR2 YNNKEL (reference sequence). The CDR3 nucleotides are TGTGCCAGCAGCCAAGGCGGGACTAGCGGGGGGAGCACAGATACGCAGTATTTT. As protein: CASSQGGTSGGSTDTQYF.

The CDR3 reads CSARDSRRVQSPLHF. CDR3 sequence (DNA): TGCAGTGCTAGAGATTCTAGGAGGGTTCAATCACCCCTCCACTTT. The chain carries TRBV20-1 and TRBJ1-6; D gene unclear. The CDR3 contains 15 residues. The germline V and J ends were trimmed by 0 bases and 10 bases, with 16 bases remaining between them. The V gene's germline CDR1 is DFQATT and CDR2 SNEGSKA (reference sequence).

This clonotype was counted at least ten times. The genes are TRBV5-1 and TRBJ2-3; 11 bases align to TRBD2. The junction had 6 bases not matched to a gene; V was cut back by 4 bases and J by 2 bases. Germline V gene sequence: CDR1 SGHRS, CDR2 YFSETQ. CDR3 length: 16 residues. DNA of the CDR3: TGCGCCAGCAGCGACAATAGCGGGGGGGTCACAGATACGCAGTATTTT. It specifies CASSDNSGGVTDTQYF.

The rearrangement links TRBV29-1 to TRBJ1-6; D perhaps matches TRBD1 (5 bases). V was cut by 4 bases and J by 6 bases, with 10 bases left in between. The CDR3 is 13 residues long. The V gene's germline CDR1 is SQVTM and CDR2 ANQGSEA. The CDR3 reads CSVADRINSPLHF. CDR3 nucleotide sequence: TGCAGCGTTGCCGACAGAATTAATTCACCCCTCCACTTT.

This clonotype was detected many times. V and J are TRBV20-1 and TRBJ2-1; D might be TRBD1 (5 bases). Trimming stripped 5 bases from V and 2 bases from J, with 7 bases between. The CDR3 covers 12 residues. Germline CDR1 DFQATT, CDR2 SNEGSKA (reference sequence). The CDR3 bases are TGCAGTGCTGAGGACACCTACAATGAGCAGTTCTTC. Translation gives CSAEDTYNEQFF.

This clonotype was detected a few times. This sequence joins TRBV10-3 and TRBJ2-6; a possible D gene is TRBD1 (5 bases). The V and J ends lost 7 bases and 1 base respectively, with 8 bases between them. The CDR3 runs 14 residues. The germline gives CDR1 ENHRY, CDR2 SYGVKD. The CDR3 reads CAITDRSGANVLTF. CDR3 sequence (DNA): TGTGCCATCACCGACAGATCTGGGGCCAACGTCCTGACTTTC.

This clonotype occurred a few times. V usage is TRBV6-1 and J usage is TRBJ2-2, with D hard to call. Germline CDR1 and CDR2: MNHNS and SASEGT. Trimming left V 4 bases short and J 0 bases short, with 12 bases between. The CDR3 length is 16 residues. CDR3 coding DNA: TGTGCCAGCAGTGGCGGCCATCCCCCGAACACCGGGGAGCTGTTTTTT. It translates to CASSGGHPPNTGELFF.

This clonotype has only a few counts. The V call is TRBV28, the J call TRBJ2-2, with D possibly being TRBD1 (6 bases). Germline CDR1 MDHEN, CDR2 SYDVKM. Trimming removed 8 bases at V and 2 bases at J, with 12 bases between. CDR3 length: 14 residues. CDR3 nucleotides: TGTGCCAGCGGAGTTGGGGGCAACACCGGGGAGCTGTTTTTT. Its translation: CASGVGGNTGELFF.

This clonotype was recorded a few times. The chain recombines TRBV28 with TRBJ2-7; 10 bases agree with TRBD2. This CDR3 is 15 amino acids long. Germline trimming cut 6 bases from V and 0 bases from J; bases unmatched to any gene: 5. Germline V gene data show CDR1 as MDHEN and CDR2 as SYDVKM. The CDR3 DNA reads TGTGCCAGCAGCCCAACTAGCGGGGCCTCCTACGAGCAGTACTTC. Translating it yields CASSPTSGASYEQYF.

This chain links TRBV6-6 with TRBJ2-2; the D gene is possibly TRBD2 (5 bases). Trimming took off 2 bases at V and 6 bases at J, with 10 bases between the two ends. Germline V gene sequence: CDR1 MNHNY, CDR2 SVGAGI (reference sequence). The CDR3 runs to 14 residues. The CDR3 DNA reads TGTGCCAGCAGTTACATTAGAGGGTCCGGGGAGCTGTTTTTT. It is translated as CASSYIRGSGELFF.

This chain joins TRBV4-3 and TRBJ1-6, with a possible D match to TRBD1 (6 bases). Between the trimmed V and J ends, which lost 1 base and 8 bases, there was a span of 12 bases. CDR1 and CDR2 (germline): LGHNA, YSLEER. CDR3 size: 15 residues. The CDR3 protein is CASSQAGAADSPLHF. The CDR3 bases are TGCGCCAGCAGCCAAGCAGGGGCGGCAGATTCACCCCTCCACTTT.

This clonotype was detected a few times. The chain joins TRBV7-6 to TRBJ1-4, with D maybe TRBD1 (6 bases). CDR3 length: 14 amino acids. The germline V and J ends were trimmed by 5 bases and 4 bases, with 11 bases remaining between them. Germline CDR1 SGHVS, CDR2 FNYEAQ. CDR3 protein: CASSPGQLNEKLFF. The CDR3 bases are TGTGCCAGCAGCCCAGGACAGCTTAATGAAAAACTGTTTTTT.